A single sample gave rise to the 3 T cell receptor beta chains below, sequenced in a study of T cell responses to AZD1222 COVID-19 vaccine. Data came from immunoSEQ multiplex PCR; TCRdb stores just in-frame clones and leaves some out. Of around 190,000 clones in the sample, 80% to 95% were seen once. Sequencing was performed on peripheral blood, taken on day 0 of AZD1222 vaccination. The receptors were sampled from an adult in good health.

The chain combines TRBV6-5 with TRBJ1-2; D is undetermined. CDR3 length: 15 residues. V was cut by 2 bases and J by 1 base, with 11 bases left in between. Germline V lookup: CDR1 MNHEY, CDR2 SVGAGI. CDR3 DNA sequence: TGTGCCAGCAGTTACAAGATGGGCAGTAACTATGGCTACACCTTC. Protein product: CASSYKMGSNYGYTF.

V usage is TRBV9 and J usage is TRBJ2-1, with 7 bases aligning to TRBD1. CDR3 length equals 13 residues. Germline CDR1 and CDR2: SGDLS and YYNGEE. J was trimmed by 5 bases and V by 3 bases; bases with no gene match: 2. The CDR3 DNA sequence: TGTGCCAGCAGCGCGAGGGGGCACAATGAGCAGTTCTTC. Translated, it gives CASSARGHNEQFF.

This chain joins TRBV7-8 and TRBJ1-2; D may be TRBD1 (5 bases). This CDR3 has 14 residues. Germline CDR1 and CDR2: SGHVS and FQNEAQ. V lost 3 bases and J 4 bases, leaving 12 bases between the germline ends. The CDR3: CASSFVGVSYGYTF. DNA for the CDR3: TGTGCCAGCAGCTTCGTGGGGGTCTCCTATGGCTACACCTTC.